The rows below give T cell receptor beta chains drawn from one sample of a study of sequential checkpoint blockade in melanoma. Assay used: immunoSEQ multiplex PCR; TCRdb lists only in-frame clones, some missing. Here the sample spans about 21,000 clones, about four fifths being singletons. Sequences were derived from CD8+ T cells sorted from blood (inferred from file names), sampled from a patient given nivolumab and ipilimumab in sequence. Receptor source: a human donor with melanoma. CDR3s include the opening cysteine and the closing phenylalanine or tryptophan. Each record gives: V gene, D gene, clone size, J gene, CDR3 DNA, CDR3 protein. The D gene is left open where the match is weak. Clone size is given for some rows only: seen once, a few or many times, or a class if the clone is expanded.

V gene: TRBV9; D gene: TRBD1; clone size: -; J gene: TRBJ1-4; CDR3 DNA: TGTGCCAGCAGCGCCAACAGGGGATCTAATGAAAAACTGTTTTTT; CDR3 protein: CASSANRGSNEKLFF
V gene: TRBV4-1; D gene: -; clone size: -; J gene: TRBJ2-2; CDR3 DNA: TGCGCCAGCAGCCAACTTCGGACCGGGGAGCTGTTTTTT; CDR3 protein: CASSQLRTGELFF
V gene: TRBV7-2; D gene: TRBD2; clone size: -; J gene: TRBJ2-2; CDR3 DNA: TGTGCCAGCAGCTTAGTCTTCGCGGGAGGGTACACCGGGGAGCTGTTTTTT; CDR3 protein: CASSLVFAGGYTGELFF
V gene: TRBV9; D gene: TRBD2; clone size: -; J gene: TRBJ2-2; CDR3 DNA: TGTGCCAGCAGCGTAGAAAGAGCGGGGGCCACCACCGGGGAGCTGTTTTTT; CDR3 protein: CASSVERAGATTGELFF
V gene: TRBV4-1; D gene: -; clone size: -; J gene: TRBJ2-7; CDR3 DNA: TGCGCCAGCAGCCAAGATCTTCTCTTGGAGCAGTACTTC; CDR3 protein: CASSQDLLLEQYF
V gene: TRBV5-1; D gene: -; clone size: -; J gene: TRBJ1-2; CDR3 DNA: TGCGCCAGCAGCTTGGGCGAGATCTATGGCTACACCTTC; CDR3 protein: CASSLGEIYGYTF
V gene: TRBV2; D gene: -; clone size: -; J gene: TRBJ2-5; CDR3 DNA: TGTGCCAGCAGAGACCTTGTAGGACAACAAGAGACCCAGTACTTC; CDR3 protein: CASRDLVGQQETQYF
V gene: TRBV7-8; D gene: TRBD1; clone size: once; J gene: TRBJ2-3; CDR3 DNA: TGTGCCAGCAGCTTAGTGCAGGGGGCACGAGGCACAGATACGCAGTATTTT; CDR3 protein: CASSLVQGARGTDTQYF
V gene: TRBV7-9; D gene: TRBD1; clone size: -; J gene: TRBJ2-2; CDR3 DNA: TGTGCCAGCAGCTTAGGTCGGACAGGGGGCATCACCGGGGAGCTGTTTTTT; CDR3 protein: CASSLGRTGGITGELFF
V gene: TRBV5-6; D gene: -; clone size: -; J gene: TRBJ1-5; CDR3 DNA: TGTGCCAGCAGCTTGGGCGGGTACAATCAGCCCCAGCATTTT; CDR3 protein: CASSLGGYNQPQHF
V gene: TRBV11-2; D gene: TRBD2; clone size: -; J gene: TRBJ2-3; CDR3 DNA: TGTGCCAGCAGCTGGAAGCGGGGAGCCACAGATACGCAGTATTTT; CDR3 protein: CASSWKRGATDTQYF
V gene: TRBV29-1; D gene: -; clone size: -; J gene: TRBJ1-2; CDR3 DNA: TGCAGCGTTGAAGGACAGCTCTCTAACTATGGCTACACCTTC; CDR3 protein: CSVEGQLSNYGYTF
V gene: TRBV6-5; D gene: -; clone size: -; J gene: TRBJ1-2; CDR3 DNA: TGTGCCAGCAGTTACCGGGTAGCTAACTATGGCTACACCTTC; CDR3 protein: CASSYRVANYGYTF
V gene: TRBV13; D gene: TRBD2; clone size: -; J gene: TRBJ2-7; CDR3 DNA: TGTGCCAGCAGCCCAGCCCCGGGGGGCGAGCAGTACTTC; CDR3 protein: CASSPAPGGEQYF
V gene: TRBV15; D gene: TRBD1; clone size: -; J gene: TRBJ1-1; CDR3 DNA: TGTGCCACCAGCAGACCATGGACAGGGGGAAGCACTGAAGCTTTCTTT; CDR3 protein: CATSRPWTGGSTEAFF
V gene: TRBV10-3; D gene: TRBD2; clone size: -; J gene: TRBJ2-1; CDR3 DNA: TGTGCCATCAGTAAAGGGACTAGCGTCGGAAATGAGCAGTTCTTC; CDR3 protein: CAISKGTSVGNEQFF
V gene: TRBV21-1; D gene: -; clone size: -; J gene: TRBJ2-3; CDR3 DNA: -; CDR3 protein: CASWGVAMGSTDTQYF
V gene: TRBV27; D gene: -; clone size: -; J gene: TRBJ2-1; CDR3 DNA: TGTGCCAGCAGTTTAAGTGCAGGAGGCTCCTACAATGAGCAGTTCTTC; CDR3 protein: CASSLSAGGSYNEQFF
V gene: TRBV4-1; D gene: -; clone size: -; J gene: TRBJ1-3; CDR3 DNA: TGCGCCAGCAGCCAAGATCTAAGCTCTGGAAACACCATATATTTT; CDR3 protein: CASSQDLSSGNTIYF
V gene: TRBV2; D gene: TRBD1; clone size: -; J gene: TRBJ1-1; CDR3 DNA: TGTGCCAGCAGTGAATGGGGCAGGGGGACTGAAGCTTTCTTT; CDR3 protein: CASSEWGRGTEAFF
V gene: TRBV7-9; D gene: -; clone size: -; J gene: TRBJ1-1; CDR3 DNA: TGTGCCAGCAGGGGGGAGGGTGCGACTGAAGCTTTCTTT; CDR3 protein: CASRGEGATEAFF
V gene: TRBV28; D gene: TRBD1; clone size: -; J gene: TRBJ1-3; CDR3 DNA: TGTGCCAGCAGTCCAGTTTCCATTGTCGGGACAGGGACGTCTCGCGGAAACACCATATATTTT; CDR3 protein: CASSPVSIVGTGTSRGNTIYF
V gene: TRBV13; D gene: TRBD2; clone size: -; J gene: TRBJ2-5; CDR3 DNA: TGTGCCAGCAGCTTAGGCCTAGCGGGGAGGAAAGAGACCCAGTACTTC; CDR3 protein: CASSLGLAGRKETQYF
V gene: TRBV27; D gene: -; clone size: -; J gene: TRBJ2-5; CDR3 DNA: TGTGCCAGCTCCCGTAGAAGGGGGAACCCTCAAGAGACCCAGTACTTC; CDR3 protein: CASSRRRGNPQETQYF
V gene: TRBV9; D gene: TRBD2; clone size: medium-sized; J gene: TRBJ2-7; CDR3 DNA: TGTGCCAGCAGCGTAGAGGGACTAGCGTCCTACGAGCAGTACTTC; CDR3 protein: CASSVEGLASYEQYF
V gene: TRBV4-3; D gene: -; clone size: few; J gene: TRBJ2-2; CDR3 DNA: TGCGCCAGCAGCCAAGGTGGGCTCCTAACCACCGGGGAGCTGTTTTTT; CDR3 protein: CASSQGGLLTTGELFF
V gene: TRBV6-1; D gene: TRBD2; clone size: few; J gene: TRBJ2-7; CDR3 DNA: TGTGCCAGCACCCCACTAGCGGGAAGATACGAGCAGTACTTC; CDR3 protein: CASTPLAGRYEQYF
V gene: TRBV27; D gene: TRBD2; clone size: -; J gene: TRBJ2-1; CDR3 DNA: TGTGCCAGCAGTTTAGGTTCGGGAGGGAATGAGCAGTTCTTC; CDR3 protein: CASSLGSGGNEQFF
V gene: TRBV28; D gene: -; clone size: -; J gene: TRBJ2-1; CDR3 DNA: TGTGCCAGCACCGTACAGGAGTACAATGAGCAGTTCTTC; CDR3 protein: CASTVQEYNEQFF
V gene: TRBV19; D gene: -; clone size: -; J gene: TRBJ1-1; CDR3 DNA: TGTGCCAGTAGTATTGGAGGGCCGAACACTGAAGCTTTCTTT; CDR3 protein: CASSIGGPNTEAFF
V gene: TRBV5-6; D gene: -; clone size: few; J gene: TRBJ1-2; CDR3 DNA: TGTGCCAGCAGCCATAAAACAGGGAAACGCAACTATGGCTACACCTTC; CDR3 protein: CASSHKTGKRNYGYTF
V gene: TRBV11-2; D gene: TRBD1; clone size: -; J gene: TRBJ1-2; CDR3 DNA: TGTGCCAGCAGCCCGGGACAGGGGATAGCCTATGGCTACACCTTC; CDR3 protein: CASSPGQGIAYGYTF
V gene: TRBV28; D gene: TRBD1; clone size: -; J gene: TRBJ1-2; CDR3 DNA: TGTGCCAGCAGTTTAGGACAGGGGGCTGTCTATGGCTACACCTTC; CDR3 protein: CASSLGQGAVYGYTF
V gene: TRBV2; D gene: TRBD2; clone size: few; J gene: TRBJ2-5; CDR3 DNA: TGTGCCAGCACGACTAGCGGGGGGGCGGAGACCCAGTACTTC; CDR3 protein: CASTTSGGAETQYF
V gene: TRBV27; D gene: TRBD1; clone size: -; J gene: TRBJ2-5; CDR3 DNA: TGTGCCAGCAGACAAGGGACAGGGGGTTTCTTAGAGGAGACCCAGTACTTC; CDR3 protein: CASRQGTGGFLEETQYF
V gene: TRBV5-1; D gene: -; clone size: -; J gene: TRBJ2-1; CDR3 DNA: TGCGCCAGCAGCCCCAACAGGGCTCCCTACAATGAGCAGTTCTTC; CDR3 protein: CASSPNRAPYNEQFF
V gene: TRBV11-2; D gene: TRBD2; clone size: -; J gene: TRBJ2-7; CDR3 DNA: TGTGCCAGCAGCTTGGGGACTAGCGTCTACGAGCAGTACTTC; CDR3 protein: CASSLGTSVYEQYF
V gene: TRBV27; D gene: TRBD1; clone size: -; J gene: TRBJ1-5; CDR3 DNA: TGTGCCAGCAGCTACAGGGGCCACAATCAGCCCCAGCATTTT; CDR3 protein: CASSYRGHNQPQHF
V gene: TRBV4-1; D gene: -; clone size: -; J gene: TRBJ2-1; CDR3 DNA: TGCGCCGGCAGCCAAGTCGCGGGTTTAAGCTCCTACAATGAGCAGTTCTTC; CDR3 protein: CAGSQVAGLSSYNEQFF
V gene: TRBV30; D gene: TRBD2; clone size: -; J gene: TRBJ2-7; CDR3 DNA: TGTGCCTGGACAGAGCGGGAGCTGCACGAGCAGTACTTC; CDR3 protein: CAWTERELHEQYF
V gene: TRBV5-1; D gene: TRBD1; clone size: -; J gene: TRBJ2-7; CDR3 DNA: TGCGCCAGCAGCGTCCGACAGGGCAGGTACGAGCAGTACTTC; CDR3 protein: CASSVRQGRYEQYF
V gene: TRBV28; D gene: TRBD1; clone size: -; J gene: TRBJ1-2; CDR3 DNA: TGTGCCAGCAGGACAGGGTTCGGCTACACCTTC; CDR3 protein: CASRTGFGYTF